These 5 T cell receptor beta chains were sequenced from one sample in a study of blood T cell repertoires in COVID-19. Assay: immunoSEQ multiplex PCR; the TCRdb copy retains only in-frame clones and omits some. Among 150,000 to 200,000 clones listed, nearly 90% were seen once. Sequenced sample: peripheral blood. These receptors were taken from a man aged 60-69 years with active or convalescent COVID-19.

This chain links TRBV5-6 with TRBJ1-2, with no clear D. Germline lookup yields CDR1 SGHDT and CDR2 YYEEEE. The CDR3 has 15 residues. Trimming stripped 4 bases from V and 5 bases from J, with 18 bases between. The CDR3 loop reads CASSPYLSFRYGYTF. The CDR3 region has the DNA TGTGCCAGCAGCCCGTATCTAAGTTTTCGATATGGCTACACCTTC.

The rearrangement joins TRBV6-5 to TRBJ1-1; a weak D match, TRBD1 (5 bases). V lost 7 bases and J 1 base, leaving 13 bases between the germline ends. The CDR3 contains 14 residues. Germline assignment: CDR1 MNHEY and CDR2 SVGAGI. CDR3 DNA: TGTGCCAGCAAGGGCCGGGGGACGAACACTGAAGCTTTCTTT. This codes for CASKGRGTNTEAFF.

The genes are TRBV4-1 and TRBJ2-7; D possibly corresponds to TRBD2 (5 bases). The CDR3 loop spans 15 amino acids. Per the germline V gene, CDR1 is MGHRA and CDR2 is YSYEKL. Trimming shortened V by 3 bases and J by 2 bases, and 14 bases separated the two germline ends. The CDR3 DNA reads TGCGCCAGCAGCCAGTTAATGGAGGCTACCTACGAGCAGTACTTC. Protein product: CASSQLMEATYEQYF.

The rearrangement joins TRBV19 to TRBJ1-2; TRBD1 matches 9 bases. The germline CDR1 and CDR2 sequences are LNHDA and SQIVND (reference sequence). V was pared by 5 bases and J by 7 bases, with 8 bases of the junction left unmatched. The CDR3 is 14 amino acids. The CDR3 nucleotides are TGTGCCAGTAGTGACCGGGACAGGGTTGGTGGCTACACCTTC. It codes for CASSDRDRVGGYTF.

The J gene is TRBJ2-3, the V gene TRBV7-3; maybe TRBD2 (6 bases). This CDR3 has 15 residues. V was pared by 6 bases and J by 7 bases, with 20 bases between. Germline V gene lookup returns CDR1 SGHTA and CDR2 FQGTGA. CDR3 region: CASSSMGGEWNTQYF. The CDR3 coding sequence is TGTGCCAGCAGTTCGATGGGCGGGGAGTGGAATACGCAGTATTTT.